The clone carrying this T cell receptor (beta chain) was detected a few times. This specimen comes from a study of beta chain features in type 1 diabetes. Study summary: There were around 110 million sorted cells examined across all samples.

Reverse transcribing all isolated RNA meant expressed TCRB transcripts were sequenced. Clones were sequenced by immunoSEQ multiplex PCR, and TCRdb holds only the in-frame ones, with some missing. The profile shows 150,000 to 160,000 clones, 11% of them singletons. Germline V gives CDR1 SGHTA, CDR2 FQGTGA. V lost 5 bases and J 3 bases, leaving 10 bases between the germline ends. The CDR3 is 13 residues long. Sequencing was done on a sample of central memory CD4+ T cells from blood. The receptor's source is a man younger than 35 in good health. This sequence joins TRBV7-3 and TRBJ2-5, with D perhaps TRBD2 (6 bases). The CDR3 here is CASSRQREETQYF. The CDR3 DNA follows: TGTGCCAGCAGCCGCCAGCGGGAAGAGACCCAGTACTTC.